A single sample gave rise to the 20 T cell receptor beta chains below, sequenced in a study of CD8+ T cells in alopecia areata. RNA was extracted and reverse transcribed into cDNA as the sequencing template. The repertoire was sequenced with immunoSEQ multiplex PCR; TCRdb's copy has only in-frame clones and lacks some. The sample lists some 120,000 clones, 58% occurring once. The specimen was CD4+ T cells sorted from blood, collected at week 0. All receptors derive from a human donor with alopecia areata.

V usage is TRBV7-9 and J usage is TRBJ2-3; D not certain. V was pared by 5 bases and J by 2 bases, with 11 bases between. Per the germline V gene, CDR1 is SEHNR and CDR2 is FQNEAQ (reference sequence). This CDR3 has 14 amino acids. CDR3 nucleotides: TGTGCCAGCAGCGCCAGGTCCACCACAGATACGCAGTATTTT. It translates to CASSARSTTDTQYF. Combining the CDR3 with reference TRBV7-9 and TRBJ2-3 gives the whole variable domain DTGVSQNPRHKITKRGQNVTFRCDPISEHNRLYWYRQTLGQGPEFLTYFQNEAQLEKSRLLSDRFSAERPKGSFSTLEIQRTEQGDSAMYLCASSARSTTDTQYFGPGTRLTVL.

V gene TRBV7-3 combines with J gene TRBJ2-7; D possibly corresponds to TRBD1 (5 bases). The CDR3 length is 13 residues. Germline V gene data show CDR1 as SGHTA and CDR2 as FQGTGA. Trimming cost V 5 bases and J 4 bases, with 12 bases left between them. The DNA for the CDR3 is TGTGCCAGCAGCCTACCACAGGAGTACGAGCAGTACTTC. Its protein product is CASSLPQEYEQYF.

V and J are TRBV7-2 and TRBJ1-2; no firm D call. V shed 1 base and J shed 7 bases, with 7 bases lying between them. The germline gives CDR1 SGHTA, CDR2 FQGNSA. This CDR3 has 12 residues. This chain's CDR3 is CASSLEGIGYTF. The CDR3 DNA reads as TGTGCCAGCAGCTTAGAAGGGATTGGCTACACCTTC.

The chain combines TRBV27 with TRBJ2-2; the match to TRBD2 covers 10 bases. Germline V gene data show CDR1 as MNHEY and CDR2 as SMNVEV (reference sequence). This CDR3 region has 18 residues. Unmatched junction bases numbered 10, after V lost 3 bases and J lost 3 bases. CDR3 in DNA: TGTGCCAGCAGTTTGCGGCTAGCGGGGGCCTTTGACACCGGGGAGCTGTTTTTT. Its protein is CASSLRLAGAFDTGELFF.

The J gene is TRBJ2-7, the V gene TRBV11-2; D unresolved. Trimming shortened V by 5 bases and J by 5 bases, and 13 bases separated the two germline ends. The CDR3 loop spans 13 amino acids. Germline V lookup: CDR1 SGHAT, CDR2 FQNNGV. For the CDR3, the DNA is TGTGCCAGCAGCCTACCCTCCCGCGACGAGCAGTACTTC. It specifies CASSLPSRDEQYF.

This sequence joins TRBV4-3 and TRBJ2-4; TRBD2 matches at 8 bases. The germline V gene encodes CDR1 LGHNA and CDR2 YSLEER. V shed 1 base and J 9 bases; nucleotides not matched to a gene: 8. The CDR3 is 15 amino acids. The CDR3 DNA sequence: TGCGCCAGCAGCCAAGTGGGTGGACTAGCCCCCATTCAGTACTTC. It specifies CASSQVGGLAPIQYF.

The chain is built from TRBV5-1 and TRBJ2-1; the match to TRBD2 covers 8 bases. V gave up 9 bases and J gave up 3 bases; unmatched junction bases: 11. The CDR3 is 15 residues long. Germline V lookup: CDR1 SGHRS, CDR2 YFSETQ. Written as DNA, the CDR3 is TGCGCCACCCGCCCACTAGCGGAGGACTACAATGAGCAGTTCTTC. Translating gives CATRPLAEDYNEQFF.

The genes are TRBV29-1 and TRBJ1-2; TRBD1 matches 9 bases. Germline CDR1 reads SQVTM; CDR2 reads ANQGSEA. The CDR3 contains 15 residues. Losses at the gene ends were 5 bases for V and 6 bases for J; bases not matched to a gene: 13. The CDR3, as DNA: TGCAGCGTTCCCCTCGGGACAGGGATCTCGGATGGCTACACCTTC. It encodes CSVPLGTGISDGYTF.

This chain joins TRBV18 and TRBJ2-7; D is perhaps TRBD1 or TRBD2 (5 bases each). Germline assignment: CDR1 KGHSH and CDR2 LQKENI. CDR3 size: 16 residues. Trimming left V 2 bases short and J 2 bases short, with 16 bases between. CDR3 sequence (DNA): TGTGCCAGCTCACCAGGGTCTCCGGGACGGACCTACGAGCAGTACTTC. Residues: CASSPGSPGRTYEQYF.

This clone was picked up a small number of times. This chain links TRBV27 with TRBJ1-4; tentatively, D is TRBD1 (6 bases). Germline loops: CDR1 MNHEY, CDR2 SMNVEV (reference sequence). This CDR3 spans 15 amino acids. V dropped 4 bases and J dropped 8 bases, with 17 bases sitting between them. The CDR3 DNA follows: TGTGCCAGCAGTTCCAGGACAGACCACCCCGAAAAACTGTTTTTT. Amino acid sequence: CASSSRTDHPEKLFF.

The genes are TRBV7-2 and TRBJ2-7, with a possible D match to TRBD2 (5 bases). The CDR3 length is 12 residues. The V end lost 1 base, the J end lost 5 bases, and 6 bases lay between the germline ends. Germline values: CDR1 SGHTA, CDR2 FQGNSA. The CDR3 nucleotides read TGTGCCAGCAGCTTAGACGGGGACGAGCAGTACTTC. Translated, it gives CASSLDGDEQYF.

This rearrangement joins TRBV15 to TRBJ2-7; D uncertain. Between the trimmed V and J ends, which lost 0 bases and 4 bases, there was a span of 7 bases. Per the germline V gene, CDR1 is LNHNV and CDR2 is YYDKDF (reference sequence). This CDR3 contains 13 residues. The CDR3, as DNA: TGTGCCACCAGCAGAGAACTTTGGTACGAGCAGTACTTC. Translation: CATSRELWYEQYF.

The chain joins TRBV2 to TRBJ1-5; a weak D match, TRBD1 (5 bases). Trimming removed 3 bases from V and 1 base from J, with 10 bases in between. The CDR3 spans 15 residues. Looked up from germline, CDR1 is SNHLY and CDR2 is FYNNEI. The CDR3 nucleotides read TGTGCCAGCAGTGACAGGGTTTTGAGCAATCAGCCCCAGCATTTT. Amino acids: CASSDRVLSNQPQHF. Looking up the rest from reference TRBV2 and TRBJ1-5 gives the full variable domain: EPEVTQTPSHQVTQMGQEVILRCVPISNHLYFYWYRQILGQKVEFLVSFYNNEISEKSEIFDDQFSVERPDGSNFTLKIRSTKLEDSAMYFCASSDRVLSNQPQHFGDGTRLSIL.

This rearrangement joins TRBV25-1 to TRBJ1-3, with a tentative D call TRBD1 (6 bases). The CDR3 is 15 residues long. V was pared by 3 bases and J by 2 bases, with 11 bases between. CDR1 and CDR2 from the germline V gene are MGHDK and SYGVNS. The CDR3 sequence: CASSDIRGPGNTIYF. Here the CDR3 DNA reads TGTGCCAGCAGTGATATCAGGGGTCCTGGAAACACCATATATTTT.

Turning to this clone: The CDR3 carries no conserved terminal phenylalanine or tryptophan, so it likely arises from a read error. The chain combines TRBV7-2 with TRBJ1-4; TRBD1 might be the D (6 bases). In germline, CDR1 is SGHTA, CDR2 FQGNSA. CDR3 length: 15 residues. Trimming stripped 5 bases from V and 5 bases from J, with 15 bases between. Here the CDR3 DNA reads TGTGCCAGCAGCCGGATAGGGGACAACAATGAAAAACTGTTTCTT. This gives the protein CASSRIGDNNEKLFL.

The V gene is TRBV5-1, the J gene TRBJ1-1; TRBD1 aligns across 10 bases. V shed 3 bases, J shed 3 bases, and the junction held 5 bases outside the gene matches. This CDR3 spans 15 amino acids. CDR1 SGHRS and CDR2 YFSETQ come from the germline V gene. The CDR3 DNA reads as TGCGCCAGCAGCTCGGGGACAGGGGAGGACACTGAAGCTTTCTTT. It translates to CASSSGTGEDTEAFF.

CDR3 loop: CASSAGTSLYEQYF. The CDR3 DNA follows: TGTGCCAGCTCTGCCGGGACTAGCTTATACGAGCAGTACTTC. The rearrangement links TRBV18 to TRBJ2-7; 9 bases agree with TRBD2. This CDR3 has 14 amino acids. J was trimmed by 4 bases and V by 6 bases; bases with no gene match: 7. Looked up from germline, CDR1 is KGHSH and CDR2 is LQKENI.

The chain joins TRBV14 to TRBJ2-2, with 7 bases matching TRBD2. The junction had 2 bases not matched to a gene; V was cut back by 7 bases and J by 0 bases. The CDR3 runs 14 residues. In germline, CDR1 is SGHDN, CDR2 FVKESK. CDR3 DNA: TGTGCCAGCAAGCGGGGAACGAACACCGGGGAGCTGTTTTTT. Protein sequence: CASKRGTNTGELFF.

V usage is TRBV9 and J usage is TRBJ2-7; D remains ambiguous. The germline V gene has CDR1 SGDLS and CDR2 YYNGEE. V lost 4 bases to trimming and J lost 4 bases, with 6 bases between them. This CDR3 contains 11 residues. The CDR3 loop is CASSPWYEQYF. DNA of the CDR3: TGTGCCAGCAGCCCCTGGTACGAGCAGTACTTC.

The chain is built from TRBV7-9 and TRBJ2-3, with TRBD2 matching over 7 bases. V trimming: 5 bases; J trimming: 0 bases; junction bases outside the gene matches: 5. Germline V gives CDR1 SEHNR, CDR2 FQNEAQ (reference sequence). CDR3 length equals 15 residues. The CDR3 nucleotides read TGTGCCAGCAGCGTACTTAGCGGGAGCACAGATACGCAGTATTTT. Residues: CASSVLSGSTDTQYF.